These T cell receptor beta chains were read from a single sample in a study of blood T cells in healthy people across ages. TCRdb used MiXCR to reprocess the 5' RACE reads, holding one entry per CDR3 protein. There are hundreds of thousands of distinct CDR3 sequences in the sample; about 28% occur only once, and approximately 14% lies in the top ten. The sample was blood. Receptors were obtained from a woman aged 80 or over in good health. Each CDR3 is given with its conserved first and last residue. The D gene is left open where the match is weak. Size is omitted from some rows. Given values are once, few, many or a class for expanded clones.

clone_size | d_call | j_call | v_call | cdr3_nt | cdr3_aa
. | TRBD1 | TRBJ1-5 | TRBV9 | TGTGCCAGCAGCTATCCGAACGGGGGGACAGGGGGTCATCAGCCCCAGCATTTT | CASSYPNGGTGGHQPQHF
few | . | TRBJ2-7 | TRBV2 | TGTGCCAGCAGTTCGGACCCTGCGGGCGAGCAGTACTTC | CASSSDPAGEQYF
many | TRBD1 | TRBJ2-1 | TRBV29-1 | TGCAGCGTTAAACCCACGGGACAGTACAATGAGCAGTTCTTC | CSVKPTGQYNEQFF
many | . | TRBJ1-2 | TRBV18 | TGTGCCAGCTCACTCAGGATGGCGGGACCCAGATCTTTGGGCGGCTACACCTTC | CASSLRMAGPRSLGGYTF
few | . | TRBJ1-1 | TRBV30 | TGTGCCTGGAGAGGGGGGGGAGAGGAAGCTTTCTTT | CAWRGGGEEAFF
few | TRBD2 | TRBJ2-3 | TRBV2 | TGTGCCAACAGCGGGGACGGAGATACGCAGTATTTT | CANSGDGDTQYF
. | . | TRBJ2-3 | TRBV6-2/TRBV6-3 | TGTGCCAGCAGTTACTCGGACAAAACGCAGTATTTT | CASSYSDKTQYF
many | . | TRBJ2-3 | TRBV21-1 | TGTGCCAGCAGCCTTCAGTCGGGGGGCCTATCTAGCGGGGGCCGAATCACAGATACGCAGTATTTT | CASSLQSGGLSSGGRITDTQYF
many | . | TRBJ2-5 | TRBV4-3 | TGCGCCAGCAGCCAAGGGGCGGGGGCCGGGGAGACCCAGTACTTC | CASSQGAGAGETQYF
few | TRBD1 | TRBJ2-1 | TRBV9 | TGTGCCAGCAGCGTAGACGACAGGGAATTGGGTGAGCAGTTCTTC | CASSVDDRELGEQFF
many | . | TRBJ1-5 | TRBV2 | TGTGCCAGCAGTCAGTTTGGAAGGAATAGCAATCAGCCCCAGCATTTT | CASSQFGRNSNQPQHF
. | . | TRBJ1-2 | TRBV30 | TGTGCCTGGAGTGTAACGCAGTACTATGGCTACACCTTC | CAWSVTQYYGYTF
. | . | TRBJ2-7 | TRBV12-3/TRBV12-4 | TGTGCCAGCAGTTTTAAGGGTTTCTACGAGCAGTACTTC | CASSFKGFYEQYF
many | . | TRBJ2-3 | TRBV5-1 | TGCGCCAGCAGCTTGGCCGCTCGGAGCACAGATACGCAGTATTTT | CASSLAARSTDTQYF
many | . | TRBJ2-4 | TRBV7-9 | TGTGCCAGCAGCTCGGGGGCCGGCATTCAGTACTTC | CASSSGAGIQYF
many | . | TRBJ1-2 | TRBV7-9 | TGTGCCAGCAGTTCCGAAGGGGCGATGTATGGCTACACCTTC | CASSSEGAMYGYTF
. | . | TRBJ1-6 | TRBV20-1 | TGCAGTGCCGCCGGGTCTAATAATTCACCCCTCCACTTT | CSAAGSNNSPLHF
many | TRBD1 | TRBJ2-7 | TRBV11-2 | TGTGCCAGCAGCCGAGACAGGGCTCAATACGAGCAGTACTTC | CASSRDRAQYEQYF
many | TRBD1 | TRBJ2-7 | TRBV20-1 | TGCAGTGCTAACCGGGACAGTTTATCCTACGAGCAGTACTTC | CSANRDSLSYEQYF
. | . | TRBJ2-3 | TRBV5-1 | TGCGCCAGCATAAAGGACGGCCTTTCCACAGATAAGCAGCCTTTT | CASIKDGLSTDKQPF
many | TRBD1 | TRBJ1-1 | TRBV11-1 | TGTGCCAGCAGAGCCCGCGGACAGGGGGCTACTGAAGCTTTCTTT | CASRARGQGATEAFF
. | . | TRBJ2-5 | TRBV27 | TGTGCCAGCAGTTTTCGGAGGGACAGACAGTACTTC | CASSFRRDRQYF
many | TRBD1 | TRBJ2-7 | TRBV5-6 | TGTGCCAGCAGCCGATCCGGGACAGGGGAGGGTGTGCAGTACTTC | CASSRSGTGEGVQYF
many | . | TRBJ2-1 | TRBV29-1 | TGCAGCGTTGAACCTCACGGGGACGAGCAGTTCTTC | CSVEPHGDEQFF
. | . | TRBJ2-3 | TRBV12-3/TRBV12-4 | TGTGCCAGCAGTTTCTCAACAGATATGCAGTATTTT | CASSFSTDMQYF
many | TRBD1 | TRBJ1-2 | TRBV9 | TGTGCCAGCAGCGGGCGACAGGGGTTGGACTATGGCTACACCTTC | CASSGRQGLDYGYTF
. | TRBD2 | TRBJ2-3 | TRBV5-1 | TGCGCTAGCATGCGGGAGGCGAGCACAGATACGCAGTATTTT | CASMREASTDTQYF
. | TRBD2 | TRBJ2-5 | TRBV20-1 | TGCAGTGCAGGACTAGCGGGACCCCAAGAGACCCAGTACTTC | CSAGLAGPQETQYF
. | . | TRBJ2-2 | TRBV6-6 | TGTGCCAGCACAGGGCCCCGTGAAGGACCGGAGCTGTTTTTT | CASTGPREGPELFF
. | . | TRBJ1-4 | TRBV5-6 | TGTGCCAGCAGCTGGGGAGACGGATATGAAAAACTGTTTTTT | CASSWGDGYEKLFF
. | TRBD2 | TRBJ2-1 | TRBV7-2 | TGTGCCAGCAGCTCGAGCGGGGGGGCCTTCTACAATGAGCAGTTCTTC | CASSSSGGAFYNEQFF
few | . | TRBJ1-2 | TRBV6-1 | TGTGCCAGCACCCCCTCCGAGGGCGTCGGCTATGGCTACACCTTC | CASTPSEGVGYGYTF
. | TRBD1 | TRBJ1-4 | TRBV6-1 | TGTGCCAGCACCTGGACAGGGGCGGCTGAAAAACTGTTTTTT | CASTWTGAAEKLFF
. | . | TRBJ2-3 | TRBV28 | TGTGCCAGCTCACCACCGGGGAAGGTTAGCACAGATACGCAGTATTTT | CASSPPGKVSTDTQYF
few | TRBD1 | TRBJ1-2 | TRBV6-2/TRBV6-3 | TGTGCCAGCGGACGGACAGGGGGTAACTATGGCTACACCTTC | CASGRTGGNYGYTF
many | . | TRBJ1-6 | TRBV9 | TGTGCCAGCAAGCCCCCGCAGTTGTCTAGCTCACCCCTCCACTTT | CASKPPQLSSSPLHF
. | . | TRBJ1-3 | TRBV7-2 | TGTGCCAGCAGCTTACGGAGAGGTAACACCATATATTTT | CASSLRRGNTIYF
many | TRBD1 | TRBJ2-1 | TRBV6-1 | TGTGCCAGCAGTGAAATACTGGGACAGGGGGGGAATGAGCAGTTCTTC | CASSEILGQGGNEQFF
many | . | TRBJ1-2 | TRBV7-8 | TGTGCCAGCAGCTTAGAGGCGGGACGTTCCGCTAACTATGGCTACACCTTC | CASSLEAGRSANYGYTF
many | . | TRBJ1-1 | TRBV15 | TGTGCCACCAGCAGAGAGGGGGGAGACACTGAAGCTTTCTTT | CATSREGGDTEAFF
many | TRBD1 | TRBJ1-2 | TRBV5-6 | TGTGCCAGCAGCTTGGCGGGACAGGGGGCGGATGGCTACACCTTC | CASSLAGQGADGYTF
many | . | TRBJ2-7 | TRBV10-2 | TGCGCCAGCAGTATAGGGAGCTCCTACGAGCAGTACTTC | CASSIGSSYEQYF
few | . | TRBJ1-1 | TRBV7-2 | TGTGCCAGCAGCTTTTCCGGTGAAGCTTTCTTT | CASSFSGEAFF
. | TRBD2 | TRBJ2-1 | TRBV20-1 | TGCAGTGCTACTAGACTAGCGGGACACAATGAGCAGTTCTTC | CSATRLAGHNEQFF
many | TRBD1 | TRBJ2-7 | TRBV4-1 | TGCGCCAGCAGCCCCCGGGACAGGGGGACCTACGAGCAGTACTTC | CASSPRDRGTYEQYF
many | . | TRBJ2-1 | TRBV20-1 | TGCAGTGCTAGAGATGACACGAGCTCCTACAATGAGCAGTTCTTC | CSARDDTSSYNEQFF
many | . | TRBJ2-1 | TRBV20-1 | TGCAGTGCTGTATCGGACAGACGCTTATCCTACAATGAGCAGTTCTTC | CSAVSDRRLSYNEQFF